The 17 T cell receptor beta chains below come from one sample, sequenced in a study of molecular identifiers for immune sequencing clone quantification. One entry per CDR3 protein, called by TCRdb with MiXCR from the PCR reads. This sample has around 300,000 distinct CDR3 sequences, with roughly 24% found just once. The material sequenced was naive CD8+ T cells from blood, with Jurkat cell RNA spiked in. This sample's subset: FACS-sorted CD8+CD4-CCR7+CD45RA+ naive T cells. These receptors were obtained from a human donor in good health. Some libraries in this study had Jurkat cell RNA spiked in.

The rearrangement uses TRBV2 and TRBJ2-6; tentative D call: TRBD1 (5 bases). Germline V gene sequence: CDR1 SNHLY, CDR2 FYNNEI. The CDR3 has 16 amino acids. Trimming removed 9 bases at V and 4 bases at J, with 19 bases between. CDR3 in DNA: TGTGCCAGTATTGATCGCCCAGGGTCAGGGGCCAACGTCCTGACTTTC. This gives the protein CASIDRPGSGANVLTF.

This chain links TRBV19 with TRBJ2-7; D ambiguous. This CDR3 has 14 amino acids. V shed 6 bases and J shed 5 bases, with 17 bases lying between them. The germline V gene has CDR1 LNHDA and CDR2 SQIVND (reference sequence). The CDR3 DNA reads as TGTGCCAGTAGCACAATCCTCGGGTTTGACGAGCAGTACTTC. It is translated as CASSTILGFDEQYF.

This clonotype appeared many times. The chain links TRBV7-9 to TRBJ1-2; the D is unclear. Trimming left V 1 base short and J 6 bases short, with 0 bases between. This CDR3 is 10 amino acids long. Germline V gene lookup returns CDR1 SEHNR and CDR2 FQNEAQ (reference sequence). This chain's CDR3 is CASSLDGYTF. In nucleotides, the CDR3 is TGTGCCAGCAGCTTAGATGGCTACACCTTC. Supplemented by reference TRBV7-9 and TRBJ1-2, the full variable domain reads DTGVSQNPRHKITKRGQNVTFRCDPISEHNRLYWYRQTLGQGPEFLTYFQNEAQLEKSRLLSDRFSAERPKGSFSTLEIQRTEQGDSAMYLCASSLDGYTFGSGTRLTVV.

This clonotype appeared a few times. V and J are TRBV6-6 and TRBJ1-1; possible D gene TRBD1, 6 bases. CDR3 length equals 12 residues. The V and J ends lost 8 bases and 6 bases respectively, with 13 bases between them. Looked up from germline, CDR1 is MNHNY and CDR2 is SVGAGI (reference sequence). The CDR3 sequence is CASVPGAAEAFF. Written as DNA, the CDR3 is TGTGCCAGCGTTCCGGGGGCTGCTGAAGCTTTCTTT.

This clonotype has a handful of counts. This sequence joins TRBV4-3 and TRBJ1-4; D is undetermined. CDR1 is LGHNA and CDR2 is YSLEER in the germline V gene. The length of the CDR3 is 17 residues. With 6 bases removed from V and 0 bases from J, the gap between germline ends came to 17 bases. CDR3 sequence: CASSPTAPYATNEKLFF. DNA for the CDR3: TGCGCCAGCAGTCCTACGGCCCCATATGCAACTAATGAAAAACTGTTTTTT.

The table lists this clonotype with many counts. The chain recombines TRBV12-3 or TRBV12-4 with TRBJ2-3; 7 positions agree with TRBD1. CDR3 length: 13 residues. Trimming took 4 bases from V and 4 from J; bases not matched to a gene: 2. The chain's CDR3 is CASSSTGADTQYF. In nucleotides, the CDR3 is TGTGCCAGCAGTTCCACAGGGGCAGATACGCAGTATTTT.

The V and J genes are TRBV12-5 and TRBJ2-7; 7 bases align to TRBD2. Trimming cost V 0 bases and J 3 bases; bases outside gene matches: 20. Germline loops: CDR1 LGHNT, CDR2 FRNRAP. The CDR3 has 20 residues. The CDR3 region is CASGLVLRDSKAGGYYEQYF. CDR3 in DNA: TGTGCTAGTGGTTTGGTACTTCGGGACTCGAAGGCCGGGGGGTACTACGAGCAGTACTTC.

This clonotype was picked up many times. The chain couples TRBV6-5 to TRBJ2-1; 12 bases line up with TRBD1. V shed 5 bases, J shed 8 bases, and the junction held 7 bases outside the gene matches. Germline loops: CDR1 MNHEY, CDR2 SVGAGI. The CDR3 has 15 amino acids. The CDR3: CASSESGQGADEQFF. The CDR3 DNA reads TGTGCCAGCAGTGAGTCGGGACAGGGGGCCGATGAGCAGTTCTTC.

This clonotype has at least ten counts. The rearrangement links TRBV5-1 to TRBJ1-1, with D unresolved. This CDR3 has 15 amino acids. V lost 4 bases to trimming and J lost 2 bases, with 15 bases between them. The germline V gene encodes CDR1 SGHRS and CDR2 YFSETQ. CDR3 protein: CASSPWASENTEAFF. The DNA for the CDR3 is TGCGCCAGCAGCCCGTGGGCCTCGGAAAACACTGAAGCTTTCTTT.

V usage is TRBV19 and J usage is TRBJ1-1, with no clear D. Germline-derived CDR1 and CDR2 are LNHDA and SQIVND (reference sequence). V was clipped by 4 bases and J by 2 bases, with 5 bases between them. This CDR3 region has 12 residues. This CDR3 reads CASSTTNTEAFF. The CDR3 DNA sequence: TGTGCCAGTAGTACAACAAACACTGAAGCTTTCTTT.

This clonotype was detected many times. This sequence joins TRBV4-1 and TRBJ2-3; D gene unclear. Germline V gene sequence: CDR1 MGHRA, CDR2 YSYEKL. V was cut by 0 bases and J by 0 bases, with 7 bases left in between. The length of the CDR3 is 15 residues. CDR3 sequence (DNA): TGCGCCAGCAGCCAAGATTTGGGTAGCACAGATACGCAGTATTTT. This translates into CASSQDLGSTDTQYF.

The rearrangement uses TRBV25-1 and TRBJ2-2; maybe TRBD1 (6 bases). V gave up 6 bases and J gave up 2 bases, with 13 bases separating them. CDR3 size: 15 residues. CDR1 is MGHDK and CDR2 is SYGVNS in the germline V gene. CDR3 sequence reads: CASRAGTTNTGELFF. The CDR3 nucleotides are TGTGCCAGCAGGGCCGGGACAACTAACACCGGGGAGCTGTTTTTT.

The chain's CDR3 is CASSLTSGNSEQFF. The CDR3, as DNA: TGTGCCAGCAGCCTGACTAGCGGGAACTCTGAGCAGTTCTTC. This chain uses TRBV7-9 with TRBJ2-1; 11 bases align to TRBD2. V trimming: 5 bases; J trimming: 9 bases; junction bases outside the gene matches: 6. CDR1 and CDR2 from the germline V gene are SEHNR and FQNEAQ (reference sequence). There are 14 residues in the CDR3. The whole variable domain, remainder taken from reference TRBV7-9 and TRBJ2-1, is DTGVSQNPRHKITKRGQNVTFRCDPISEHNRLYWYRQTLGQGPEFLTYFQNEAQLEKSRLLSDRFSAERPKGSFSTLEIQRTEQGDSAMYLCASSLTSGNSEQFFGPGTRLTVL.

This clonotype was detected many times. This chain uses TRBV27 with TRBJ2-1; possibly TRBD1 or TRBD2 for D (5 bases each). Per germline, CDR1 MNHEY and CDR2 SMNVEV (reference sequence). This CDR3 spans 15 amino acids. The V gene lost 0 bases and the J gene lost 0 bases, with 6 bases spanning the gap. The CDR3 reads CASSLSGTSYNEQFF. CDR3 nucleotide sequence: TGTGCCAGCAGTTTATCCGGGACCTCCTACAATGAGCAGTTCTTC.

This chain links TRBV12-3 or TRBV12-4 with TRBJ2-7; no clear D gene. V lost 0 bases, J lost 7 bases, and 7 bases lay in between. This CDR3 is built from 12 residues. DNA of the CDR3: TGTGCCAGCAGTTTAGCGGATCGGGAGCAGTACTTC. Translating gives CASSLADREQYF.

The J gene is TRBJ2-7, the V gene TRBV7-9; D might be TRBD2 (6 bases). The CDR3 extends over 14 amino acids. V was pared by 3 bases and J by 3 bases, with 12 bases between. Germline V gives CDR1 SEHNR, CDR2 FQNEAQ (reference sequence). In DNA, the CDR3 is TGTGCCAGCAGCTTTACTAGCTCCCACTACGAGCAGTACTTC. It encodes CASSFTSSHYEQYF.

The chain joins TRBV28 to TRBJ2-3; 8 positions agree with TRBD2. CDR3 length equals 17 residues. CDR1 is MDHEN and CDR2 is SYDVKM in the germline V gene. V lost 7 bases, J lost 0 bases, and 12 bases stayed unmatched. CDR3 protein: CASTPMSTSASTDTQYF. CDR3 DNA: TGTGCCAGCACCCCAATGTCGACTAGCGCCAGCACAGATACGCAGTATTTT.